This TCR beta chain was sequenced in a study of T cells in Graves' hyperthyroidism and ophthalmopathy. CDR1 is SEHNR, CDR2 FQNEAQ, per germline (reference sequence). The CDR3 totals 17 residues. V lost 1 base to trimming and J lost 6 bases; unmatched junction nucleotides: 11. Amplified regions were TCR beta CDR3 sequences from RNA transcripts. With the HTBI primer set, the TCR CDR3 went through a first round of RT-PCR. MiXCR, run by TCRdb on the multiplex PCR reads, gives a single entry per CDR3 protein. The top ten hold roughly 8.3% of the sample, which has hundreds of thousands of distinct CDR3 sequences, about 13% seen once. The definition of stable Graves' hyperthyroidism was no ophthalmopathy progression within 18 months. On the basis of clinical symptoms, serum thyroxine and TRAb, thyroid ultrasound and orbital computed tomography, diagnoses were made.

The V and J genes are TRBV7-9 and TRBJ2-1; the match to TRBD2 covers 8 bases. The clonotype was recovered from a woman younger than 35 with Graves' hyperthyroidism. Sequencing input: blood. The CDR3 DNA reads TGTGCCAGCAGCTTAGAAGGCGGGAGGTCAACGGTCAATGAGCAGTTCTTC. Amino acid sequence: CASSLEGGRSTVNEQFF.